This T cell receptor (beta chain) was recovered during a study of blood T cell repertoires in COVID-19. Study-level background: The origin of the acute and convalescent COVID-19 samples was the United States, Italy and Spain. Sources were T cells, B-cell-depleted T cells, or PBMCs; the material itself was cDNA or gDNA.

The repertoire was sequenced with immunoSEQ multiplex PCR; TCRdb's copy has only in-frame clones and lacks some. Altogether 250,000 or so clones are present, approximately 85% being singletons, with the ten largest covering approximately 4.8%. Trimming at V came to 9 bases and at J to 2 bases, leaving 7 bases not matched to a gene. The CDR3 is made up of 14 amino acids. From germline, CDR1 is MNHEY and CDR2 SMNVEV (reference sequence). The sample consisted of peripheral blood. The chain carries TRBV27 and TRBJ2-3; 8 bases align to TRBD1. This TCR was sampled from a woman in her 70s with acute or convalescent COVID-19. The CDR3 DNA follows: TGTGCCAGTCGGGACAGGTATTCCACAGATACGCAGTATTTT. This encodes CASRDRYSTDTQYF.